The source of this T cell receptor (beta chain) is a study of identifying expanded T cells in peripheral blood. Study-wide points: Roughly two-week clone count variance significantly increased as total template count grew. Over around two and four weeks, about 15 and 18 clones changed, versus approximately 1.1 between replicates.

This CDR3 has 17 amino acids. Germline CDR1 reads SGHNT; CDR2 reads YYREEE (reference sequence). V dropped 3 bases and J dropped 9; count of bases not matched to a gene: 13. Collection occurred without any documented infections or immune events in donors. With respect to this clone: Antigen: not known.

Sequencing used immunoSEQ multiplex PCR; TCRdb keeps in-frame clones, though not all of them. Of 95,000 to 100,000 clones detected, about 83% appear once; the ten largest clones hold 17%. The origin of this receptor is a person between 18 and 70 years old in good health. The chain couples TRBV5-4 to TRBJ1-6, with TRBD1 matching over 9 bases. Source material: blood. CDR3 protein: CASSSRGLATGGSPLHF. The CDR3, as DNA: TGTGCCAGCAGCTCCAGGGGGCTAGCGACAGGGGGTTCACCCCTCCACTTT.